A single sample gave rise to the 19 T cell receptor beta chains below, sequenced in a study of T cell responses to AZD1222 COVID-19 vaccine. Sequencing used immunoSEQ multiplex PCR; TCRdb keeps in-frame clones, though not all of them. The sample has about 100,000 clones, roughly nine tenths seen once. The specimen comprised peripheral blood, sampled on day 0 of AZD1222 vaccination. Every receptor here comes from an adult in good health.

The rearrangement joins TRBV28 to TRBJ1-6, with unresolved D. This CDR3 spans 13 amino acids. CDR1 MDHEN and CDR2 SYDVKM come from the germline V gene. The V end lost 2 bases, the J end lost 7 bases, and 6 bases lay between the germline ends. As DNA, the CDR3 is TGTGCCAGCAGTTTAGACCCGAATTCACCCCTCCACTTT. It codes for CASSLDPNSPLHF.

The J gene is TRBJ2-2, the V gene TRBV2; 8 positions match TRBD2. Germline V gives CDR1 SNHLY, CDR2 FYNNEI. J lost 1 base, V lost 7 bases, and 8 bases had no gene match. The CDR3 has 16 residues. CDR3 amino acids: CASIGGALRNTGELFF. The CDR3 DNA is TGTGCCAGCATCGGGGGGGCCCTTAGGAACACCGGGGAGCTGTTTTTT.

This CDR3 is CASSQGASEGLDTQYF. DNA for the CDR3: TGTGCCAGCAGCCAAGGTGCTAGCGAGGGGTTGGATACGCAGTATTTT. V usage is TRBV3-1 (or the pseudogene TRBV3-2) and J usage is TRBJ2-3; weak D call: TRBD2 (6 bases). Trimming left V 1 base short and J 6 bases short, with 17 bases between. The CDR3 totals 16 residues. CDR1 is LGHDT and CDR2 is YNNKEL in the germline V gene (reference sequence).

The V call is TRBV2, the J call TRBJ2-3, with 11 bases aligning to TRBD2. The CDR3 is 15 residues long. CDR1 and CDR2 from the germline V gene are SNHLY and FYNNEI. J lost 3 bases, V lost 6 bases, and 5 bases had no gene match. For the CDR3, the DNA is TGTGCCAGCAGCCAAACTAGCGGGGGAACAGATACGCAGTATTTT. Amino acid sequence: CASSQTSGGTDTQYF.

The genes are TRBV6-5 and TRBJ1-6; 9 bases line up with TRBD1. Germline-derived CDR1 and CDR2 are MNHEY and SVGAGI. The CDR3 is made up of 15 amino acids. With 6 bases clipped from V and 8 bases from J, the junction kept 8 bases outside the gene matches. For the CDR3, the DNA is TGTGCCAGCAGCCGGGACAGGGCAATATATTCACCCCTCCACTTT. Its protein product is CASSRDRAIYSPLHF.

The chain recombines TRBV19 with TRBJ1-2, with unresolved D. Deletions cut 6 bases from V and 7 bases from J, with 18 bases between. In germline, CDR1 is LNHDA, CDR2 SQIVND (reference sequence). CDR3 length: 14 amino acids. The CDR3 bases are TGTGCCAGTAGCCATTCTCCGGCTTTTCTTGGCTACACCTTC. Translation gives CASSHSPAFLGYTF.

V gene TRBV9 combines with J gene TRBJ2-1, with D hard to call. The germline V gene has CDR1 SGDLS and CDR2 YYNGEE. Trimming took 7 bases from V and 5 from J, leaving 13 bases between them. There are 13 residues in the CDR3. CDR3 sequence reads: CASGPNPDNEQFF. DNA of the CDR3: TGTGCCAGCGGCCCCAATCCCGACAATGAGCAGTTCTTC.

This sequence joins TRBV7-8 and TRBJ1-2, with a possible D match to TRBD1 (6 bases). This CDR3 has 14 amino acids. CDR1 is SGHVS and CDR2 is FQNEAQ in the germline V gene. Trimming took 5 bases from V and 5 from J, leaving 15 bases between them. The CDR3 region is CASSLNRAGYGYTF. The DNA for the CDR3 is TGTGCCAGCAGCCTGAACAGGGCCGGGTATGGCTACACCTTC.

In this sample, this clone turned up once. The chain carries TRBV5-1 and TRBJ2-7; 8 nucleotides agree with TRBD2. V was clipped by 6 bases and J by 1 base; unmatched bases: 6. Germline CDR1 and CDR2: SGHRS and YFSETQ. The CDR3 spans 14 residues. As DNA, the CDR3 is TGCGCCAGCACTACAACGGGGGGGTCCTACGAGCAGTACTTC. It translates to CASTTTGGSYEQYF.

The chain recombines TRBV4-1 with TRBJ2-2; TRBD1 agrees at 10 bases. The CDR3 has 15 amino acids. Germline loops: CDR1 MGHRA, CDR2 YSYEKL. Germline trimming cut 4 bases from V and 4 bases from J; bases unmatched to any gene: 3. The CDR3 here is CASSPTGGPTGELFF. CDR3 nucleotides: TGCGCCAGCAGCCCGACAGGGGGCCCCACCGGGGAGCTGTTTTTT.

J is TRBJ2-1 and V is TRBV11-1; D is ambiguous. Trimming stripped 8 bases from V and 8 bases from J, with 13 bases between. This CDR3 is 12 amino acids long. In germline, CDR1 is SGHAT, CDR2 FQDESV (reference sequence). This CDR3 reads CASGHSIHEQFF. The CDR3 DNA reads TGTGCCAGCGGCCATAGCATCCATGAGCAGTTCTTC. The complete variable domain, with remaining parts taken from reference TRBV11-1 and TRBJ2-1, reads EAEVAQSPRYKITEKSQAVAFWCDPISGHATLYWYRQILGQGPELLVQFQDESVVDDSQLPKDRFSAERLKGVDSTLKIQPAELGDSAMYLCASGHSIHEQFFGPGTRLTVL.

The CDR3 nucleotides read TGTGCCAGCAGCCCTACCGGGGCGGGGGCATACTCCTACAATGAGCAGTTCTTC. Translating gives CASSPTGAGAYSYNEQFF. The V gene is TRBV7-3, the J gene TRBJ2-1; the D gene is possibly TRBD2 (7 bases). V was trimmed by 5 bases and J by 0 bases, leaving 20 bases between them. The CDR3 runs to 18 residues. Germline lookup yields CDR1 SGHTA and CDR2 FQGTGA. The whole variable domain, remainder taken from reference TRBV7-3 and TRBJ2-1, is GAGVSQTPSNKVTEKGKYVELRCDPISGHTALYWYRQSLGQGPEFLIYFQGTGAADDSGLPNDRFFAVRPEGSVSTLKIQRTERGDSAVYLCASSPTGAGAYSYNEQFFGPGTRLTVL.

This chain uses TRBV5-6 with TRBJ2-3; D is undetermined. Germline-derived CDR1 and CDR2 are SGHDT and YYEEEE. The length of the CDR3 is 12 residues. The V end was cut by 0 bases, the J end by 14 bases, with 13 bases between. The CDR3 DNA sequence: TGTGCCAGCAGCTTGGCCCTAGAAAGGCTGTATTTT. Translation: CASSLALERLYF.

The rearrangement joins TRBV7-2 to TRBJ1-2, with no clear D. V shed 8 bases and J shed 4 bases, with 8 bases lying between them. CDR1 and CDR2 (germline): SGHTA, FQGNSA. The CDR3 length is 11 residues. As DNA, the CDR3 is TGTGCCAGCTCTGACGGCTATGGCTACACCTTC. As protein: CASSDGYGYTF.

The chain recombines TRBV15 with TRBJ1-2; the D gene is possibly TRBD1 (5 bases). Germline V gives CDR1 LNHNV, CDR2 YYDKDF (reference sequence). The CDR3 contains 16 residues. V lost 0 bases, J lost 0 bases, and 11 bases lay in between. The CDR3 DNA is TGTGCCACCAGCAGAGATTCCAGGGTCCCTAACTATGGCTACACCTTC. Its translation is CATSRDSRVPNYGYTF.

This rearrangement joins TRBV10-1 to TRBJ2-3, with a weak D call TRBD2 (5 bases). The ends were cut back, 8 bases at V and 6 bases at J, with 6 bases in the middle. CDR1 is WNHNN, CDR2 SYGVQD, per germline (reference sequence). The CDR3 runs 10 residues. Here the CDR3 reads CASPGDTQYF. CDR3 in DNA: TGCGCCAGCCCGGGGGATACGCAGTATTTT.

The V call is TRBV4-1, the J call TRBJ2-3, with a possible D match to TRBD2 (6 bases). Germline CDR1 and CDR2: MGHRA and YSYEKL. V was trimmed by 1 base and J by 4 bases, leaving 9 bases between them. The CDR3 length is 14 residues. As DNA, the CDR3 is TGCGCCAGCAGCCAAGTTCCGGGAGCAGATACGCAGTATTTT. It specifies CASSQVPGADTQYF.

This sequence joins TRBV9 and TRBJ2-1; D gene uncertain. Germline-derived CDR1 and CDR2 are SGDLS and YYNGEE. Trimming took 1 base from V and 2 from J, leaving 4 bases between them. This CDR3 spans 13 amino acids. CDR3 residues: CASSVSAYNEQFF. The CDR3, as DNA: TGTGCCAGCAGCGTAAGCGCCTACAATGAGCAGTTCTTC.

The rearrangement uses TRBV6-5 and TRBJ1-3; no reliable D call. Germline-derived CDR1 and CDR2 are MNHEY and SVGAGI. The ends were cut back, 5 bases at V and 0 bases at J, with 5 bases in the middle. There are 13 residues in the CDR3. CDR3 loop: CASSPLSGNTIYF. Written as DNA, the CDR3 is TGTGCCAGCAGTCCTCTCTCTGGAAACACCATATATTTT.